This entry lists 24 T cell receptor beta chains sequenced from one sample in a study of T-cell memory formation after mild COVID-19. MiXCR, run by TCRdb on the 5' RACE reads, gives a single entry per CDR3 protein. The sample lists around 310,000 distinct CDR3 sequences, 15% to 20% occurring once. The specimen was PBMCs or a T cell subset sorted from them (not recorded which). These receptors were collected from a man younger than 35 who had mild COVID-19 (a few samples of this study predate the infection). Cell type and time point are not known.

This clonotype was seen at least ten times. The chain employs TRBV5-6 and TRBJ1-4; no clear D gene. The germline gives CDR1 SGHDT, CDR2 YYEEEE. Trimming shortened V by 1 base and J by 0 bases, and 4 bases separated the two germline ends. The CDR3 extends over 14 amino acids. The CDR3 protein is CASSLLATNEKLFF. Written as DNA, the CDR3 is TGTGCCAGCAGCTTGCTGGCAACTAATGAAAAACTGTTTTTT.

In its sample, this clonotype was seen a few times. The chain joins TRBV9 to TRBJ2-7; 9 nucleotides align to TRBD2. CDR1 and CDR2 from the germline V gene are SGDLS and YYNGEE. CDR3 length: 16 residues. V was pared by 4 bases and J by 1 base, with 9 bases of the junction left unmatched. The CDR3 nucleotides read TGTGCCAGCAGCCCCCATGGGCGGGGGGGTTCCTACGAGCAGTACTTC. This encodes CASSPHGRGGSYEQYF.

The V call is TRBV14, the J call TRBJ2-5, with D tentatively TRBD1 (6 bases). V lost 0 bases and J 0 bases, leaving 11 bases between the germline ends. CDR3 size: 16 residues. The germline V gene encodes CDR1 SGHDN and CDR2 FVKESK. This chain's CDR3 is CASSQDRGSYQETQYF. CDR3 nucleotide sequence: TGTGCCAGCAGCCAAGACAGGGGTTCGTACCAAGAGACCCAGTACTTC.

The chain carries TRBV10-1 and TRBJ2-3; perhaps D is TRBD1 or TRBD2 (6 bases each). Trimming left V 4 bases short and J 8 bases short, with 13 bases between. Germline V lookup: CDR1 WNHNN, CDR2 SYGVQD (reference sequence). This CDR3 region has 13 residues. The CDR3: CASSGGEGGTQYF. The CDR3 bases are TGCGCCAGCAGTGGCGGCGAGGGGGGTACGCAGTATTTT.

The chain links TRBV18 to TRBJ2-5, with D unclear. The CDR3 consists of 14 residues. V shed 3 bases and J shed 1 base, with 9 bases lying between them. Per germline, CDR1 KGHSH and CDR2 LQKENI. The chain's CDR3 is CASSPLQFQETQYF. CDR3 sequence (DNA): TGTGCCAGCTCACCGCTTCAGTTCCAAGAGACCCAGTACTTC.

This clonotype was counted between two and nine times. The V gene is TRBV9, the J gene TRBJ2-5; 9 nucleotides align to TRBD2. This CDR3 comprises 17 residues. CDR1 and CDR2 (germline): SGDLS, YYNGEE. The J segment lost 0 bases and the V segment lost 0 bases, leaving 6 bases of the junction unmatched. CDR3 bases: TGTGCCAGCAGCGTAGGGACTTCTAGCGGGGACCAAGAGACCCAGTACTTC. This encodes CASSVGTSSGDQETQYF. Full variable domain (outside the CDR3, taken from reference TRBV9 and TRBJ2-5): DSGVTQTPKHLITATGQRVTLRCSPRSGDLSVYWYQQSLDQGLQFLIQYYNGEERAKGNILERFSAQQFPDLHSELNLSSLELGDSALYFCASSVGTSSGDQETQYFGPGTRLLVL.

The sample holds a few counts of this clonotype. V and J are TRBV5-1 and TRBJ2-3; 7 nucleotides line up with TRBD1. The CDR3 is made up of 15 amino acids. Germline V gene sequence: CDR1 SGHRS, CDR2 YFSETQ. The V and J ends lost 4 bases and 4 bases, in that order; junction bases with no gene match: 9. This CDR3 reads CASSLQPTGADTQYF. DNA of the CDR3: TGCGCCAGCAGCCTACAACCAACAGGGGCAGATACGCAGTATTTT.

The chain combines TRBV6-2 or TRBV6-3 with TRBJ1-5; unclear D gene. This CDR3 comprises 15 residues. Germline lookup yields CDR1 MNHEY and CDR2 SVGEGT. The germline V and J ends were trimmed by 2 bases and 2 bases, with 10 bases remaining between them. The DNA of the CDR3 is TGTGCCAGCAGTTACCTCCCGCTCGGCAATCAGCCCCAGCATTTT. This encodes CASSYLPLGNQPQHF.

In this sample, this clonotype turned up a few times. The chain links TRBV6-5 to TRBJ1-2, with D unclear. Germline CDR1 MNHEY, CDR2 SVGAGI. The CDR3 extends over 13 amino acids. V was trimmed by 6 bases and J by 6 bases, leaving 14 bases between them. The CDR3 is CASSAGILDGYTF. The CDR3, as DNA: TGTGCCAGCAGCGCGGGGATACTCGATGGCTACACCTTC.

V and J are TRBV10-3 and TRBJ1-2; D remains ambiguous. This CDR3 has 14 residues. Germline V gene data show CDR1 as ENHRY and CDR2 as SYGVKD. The V and J ends lost 2 bases and 4 bases respectively, with 11 bases between them. The CDR3 DNA sequence: TGTGCCATCAGTGAGGGACTTCCCCCCTATGGCTACACCTTC. It translates to CAISEGLPPYGYTF.

This chain connects TRBV6-2 or TRBV6-3 to TRBJ2-3; tentative D call: TRBD1 (6 bases). CDR1 and CDR2 (germline): MNHEY, SVGEGT. The V gene lost 8 bases and the J gene lost 3 bases, with 12 bases spanning the gap. There are 13 residues in the CDR3. The CDR3 here is CASHRTETDTQYF. CDR3 DNA sequence: TGTGCCAGCCACAGGACAGAGACAGATACGCAGTATTTT.

V usage is TRBV12-3 or TRBV12-4 and J usage is TRBJ2-7; either TRBD1 or TRBD2 may supply D (5 bases each). V dropped 0 bases and J dropped 3 bases, with 9 bases sitting between them. This CDR3 has 14 amino acids. CDR3 DNA: TGTGCCAGCAGTTTAGCCGGGGCCCACTACGAGCAGTACTTC. Amino acids: CASSLAGAHYEQYF.

This clonotype was observed a few times. The genes are TRBV19 and TRBJ1-6; 11 bases are shared with TRBD1. V dropped 5 bases and J dropped 13; count of bases not matched to a gene: 7. The CDR3 length is 14 residues. The germline CDR1 and CDR2 sequences are LNHDA and SQIVND (reference sequence). DNA of the CDR3: TGTGCCAGTAGTTTCGGGACAGGGGGACGTCCCCTCCACTTT. Amino acid sequence: CASSFGTGGRPLHF. Complete variable domain (other parts from reference TRBV19 and TRBJ1-6): DGGITQSPKYLFRKEGQNVTLSCEQNLNHDAMYWYRQDPGQGLRLIYYSQIVNDFQKGDIAEGYSVSREKKESFPLTVTSAQKNPTAFYLCASSFGTGGRPLHFGNGTRLTVT.

This clonotype was found a few times. V and J are TRBV5-1 and TRBJ2-5; no reliable D call. Germline V gives CDR1 SGHRS, CDR2 YFSETQ. The CDR3 totals 14 residues. Trimming pared 4 bases from V and 5 bases from J, leaving 15 bases between. The CDR3 DNA reads TGCGCCAGCAGCGCCGGCCTCATGGGGGAGACCCAGTACTTC. This encodes CASSAGLMGETQYF.

The gene calls are TRBV2 and TRBJ2-1; TRBD2 agrees at 13 bases. After removal of 6 bases from V and 3 bases from J, the junction contained 5 bases not matched to a gene. The CDR3 covers 16 residues. CDR1 SNHLY and CDR2 FYNNEI come from the germline V gene. CDR3 nucleotide sequence: TGTGCCAGCAGCGGGACTAGCGGGGACCTCTACAATGAGCAGTTCTTC. Translating it yields CASSGTSGDLYNEQFF.

This chain joins TRBV11-2 and TRBJ2-7; TRBD1 agrees at 10 bases. The CDR3 sequence is 15 residues long. V shed 1 base, J shed 5 bases, and the junction held 5 bases outside the gene matches. Germline loops: CDR1 SGHAT, CDR2 FQNNGV. The DNA for the CDR3 is TGTGCCAGCAGCTTAGTGACGGGACAGGGGAACGAGCAGTACTTC. Protein product: CASSLVTGQGNEQYF. Full variable domain (rest looked up from reference TRBV11-2 and TRBJ2-7): EAGVAQSPRYKIIEKRQSVAFWCNPISGHATLYWYQQILGQGPKLLIQFQNNGVVDDSQLPKDRFSAERLKGVDSTLKIQPAKLEDSAVYLCASSLVTGQGNEQYFGPGTRLTVT.

This clonotype has more than one count but fewer than ten. The rearrangement uses TRBV6-2 or TRBV6-3 and TRBJ2-7; D is possibly TRBD1 or TRBD2 (5 bases each). The germline V gene has CDR1 MNHEY and CDR2 SVGEGT. The CDR3 loop spans 13 amino acids. V shed 4 bases and J shed 3 bases, with 10 bases lying between them. The CDR3 sequence: CASSWGRFYEQYV. CDR3 DNA: TGTGCCAGCAGTTGGGGACGGTTCTACGAGCAGTACGTC.

The gene calls are TRBV4-1 and TRBJ1-1, with TRBD1 identical over 9 bases. Unmatched junction bases numbered 10, after V lost 2 bases and J lost 6 bases. Germline V gene lookup returns CDR1 MGHRA and CDR2 YSYEKL. CDR3 length equals 16 residues. CDR3 coding DNA: TGCGCCAGCAGCCAATGGCCCGGGACAGGGCGGGCTGAAGCTTTCTTT. As protein: CASSQWPGTGRAEAFF.

This clonotype was counted a few times. The chain is built from TRBV4-3 and TRBJ2-6; possible D gene TRBD1, 5 bases. This CDR3 has 15 residues. The V end lost 1 base, the J end lost 5 bases, and 9 bases lay between the germline ends. Germline V gives CDR1 LGHNA, CDR2 YSLEER. CDR3 DNA: TGCGCCAGCAGCCAAGTTAGGGGTCGGGCCAACGTCCTGACTTTC. Residues: CASSQVRGRANVLTF.

In this sample, this clonotype turned up a few times. V usage is TRBV7-9 and J usage is TRBJ1-1; 7 positions agree with TRBD1. Germline V gene lookup returns CDR1 SEHNR and CDR2 FQNEAQ (reference sequence). Trimming at V came to 0 bases and at J to 3 bases, leaving 1 base not matched to a gene. CDR3 length equals 14 residues. DNA for the CDR3: TGTGCCAGCAGCTTAGCGCAGGGGGACACTGAAGCTTTCTTT. Protein product: CASSLAQGDTEAFF.

This chain joins TRBV6-4 and TRBJ1-5; TRBD1 is a possible D gene (6 bases). Per germline, CDR1 MRHNA and CDR2 SNTAGT. V lost 3 bases to trimming and J lost 3 bases, with 18 bases between them. The CDR3 has 17 amino acids. CDR3 DNA: TGTGCCAGCAGTGAGAAGGTGACAGGCCTCATCAATCAGCCCCAGCATTTT. It is translated as CASSEKVTGLINQPQHF.

The chain recombines TRBV7-9 with TRBJ2-7; TRBD1 matches at 7 bases. CDR3 length: 16 amino acids. The germline V gene has CDR1 SEHNR and CDR2 FQNEAQ (reference sequence). J was trimmed by 1 base and V by 5 bases; bases with no gene match: 11. CDR3 DNA: TGTGCCAGCAGCCGGACAGGCGGGCGTCTTTCCTACGAGCAGTACTTC. Encoded protein: CASSRTGGRLSYEQYF. Using reference TRBV7-9 and TRBJ2-7 for the parts outside the CDR3, the full variable domain is DTGVSQNPRHKITKRGQNVTFRCDPISEHNRLYWYRQTLGQGPEFLTYFQNEAQLEKSRLLSDRFSAERPKGSFSTLEIQRTEQGDSAMYLCASSRTGGRLSYEQYFGPGTRLTVT.

The rearrangement joins TRBV4-1 to TRBJ2-7; no clear D. From germline, CDR1 is MGHRA and CDR2 YSYEKL. The CDR3 length is 14 residues. V was clipped by 1 base and J by 4 bases, with 11 bases between them. The CDR3 reads CASSQGVLGYEQYF. Written as DNA, the CDR3 is TGCGCCAGCAGCCAAGGAGTGCTCGGGTACGAGCAGTACTTC.

The rearrangement links TRBV7-3 to TRBJ2-3; 8 bases align to TRBD2. Germline V gives CDR1 SGHTA, CDR2 FQGTGA. V was clipped by 4 bases and J by 7 bases; unmatched bases: 10. The CDR3 extends over 15 amino acids. CDR3 in amino acids: CASSSSSGGPNTQYF. The CDR3 coding sequence is TGTGCCAGCAGCTCGTCCTCGGGGGGGCCGAATACGCAGTATTTT.